Each of the 2 T cell receptor delta chains below was sequenced from the same sample in a study of gamma-delta chains in newborns, infants, children. TCRdb called clones from the reads again using CATT. The sample records some 10,000 delta-chain clones, more than 7.5% being singletons. Source material: blood. These receptors came from a child who was a newborn, infant or young child, either healthy, febrile or measles-vaccinated (not recorded which).

This clone was counted a few times. A far bigger clonotype differs at one base, so this is likely a read error. Additional DNA sequences in this sample encode the identical CDR3. J is TRDJ1 and V is TRDV2; possible D gene TRDD3, 6 bases. V was pared by 1 base and J by 0 bases, with 23 bases between. Germline CDR1 GEAIGNYY, CDR2 EKD. The CDR3 spans 19 residues. The CDR3 is CACDTLGPTGAGYTDKLIF. In DNA, the CDR3 is TGTGCCTGTGACACGCTGGGGCCTACGGGGGCAGGGTACACCGATAAACTCATCTTT.

In its sample, this clone is medium-sized. Additional DNA sequences in this sample encode the identical CDR3. The chain employs TRDV2 and TRDJ1, with 7 bases identical to TRDD3. This CDR3 has 20 residues. From germline, CDR1 is GEAIGNYY and CDR2 EKD. V was pared by 1 base and J by 0 bases, with 19 bases of the junction left unmatched. The CDR3 region has the DNA TGTGCCTGTGACACTCTCGAGAGGGTACTGGGGCTCCAGTACACCGATAAACTCATCTTT. Encoded protein: CACDTLERVLGLQYTDKLIF.